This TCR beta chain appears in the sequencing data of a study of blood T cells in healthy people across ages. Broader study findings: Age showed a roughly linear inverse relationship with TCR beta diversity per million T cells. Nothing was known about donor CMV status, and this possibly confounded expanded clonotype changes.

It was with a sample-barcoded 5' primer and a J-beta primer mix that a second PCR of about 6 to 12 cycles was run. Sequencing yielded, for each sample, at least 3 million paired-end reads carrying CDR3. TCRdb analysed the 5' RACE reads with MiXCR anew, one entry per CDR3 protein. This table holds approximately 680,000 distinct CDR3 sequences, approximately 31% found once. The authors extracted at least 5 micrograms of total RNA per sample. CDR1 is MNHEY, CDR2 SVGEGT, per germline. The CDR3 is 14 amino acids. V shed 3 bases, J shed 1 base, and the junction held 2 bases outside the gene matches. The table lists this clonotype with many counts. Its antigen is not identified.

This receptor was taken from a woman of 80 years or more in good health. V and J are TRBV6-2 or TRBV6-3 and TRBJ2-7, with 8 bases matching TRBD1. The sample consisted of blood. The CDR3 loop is CASSYRDRSYEQYF. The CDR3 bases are TGTGCCAGCAGTTATCGGGACAGGTCCTACGAGCAGTACTTC.